Following are 7 T cell receptor beta chains from one sample sequenced in a study of blood T cell repertoires in COVID-19. Repertoires were generated with immunoSEQ multiplex PCR, while TCRdb's copy carries only in-frame clones and drops some. This sample has approximately 240,000 clones, with around 87% found just once. The sequenced sample consisted of peripheral blood. These receptors were taken from a woman younger than 45 who had recovered from COVID-19.

The chain joins TRBV23-1 to TRBJ1-5, with D possibly matching TRBD1 (6 bases). TRBV23-1 is noted as an ORF with a role that remains uncertain. Trimming left V 0 bases short and J 1 base short, with 16 bases between. This CDR3 spans 18 amino acids. DNA for the CDR3: TGCGCCAGCAGTCAATCCCTGACGACAGGCCGAAGCAATCAGCCCCAGCATTTT. Encoded protein: CASSQSLTTGRSNQPQHF.

This sequence joins TRBV13 and TRBJ1-1; the match to TRBD1 covers 11 bases. The V gene's germline CDR1 is PRHDT and CDR2 FYEKMQ (reference sequence). V dropped 4 bases and J dropped 4; count of bases not matched to a gene: 20. The CDR3 consists of 20 residues. The CDR3 here is CASSSYPSMGQGGGTTEAFF. The CDR3 bases are TGTGCCAGCAGCTCCTATCCGAGTATGGGACAGGGGGGAGGAACCACTGAAGCTTTCTTT.

The chain is built from TRBV11-2 and TRBJ2-6, with D possibly being TRBD2 (6 bases). Trimming took off 5 bases at V and 3 bases at J, with 14 bases between the two ends. The CDR3 is 16 amino acids. Germline V CDR1 and CDR2: SGHAT, FQNNGV. The CDR3 loop is CASSQYGGGGANVLTF. The CDR3 DNA follows: TGTGCCAGCAGCCAGTACGGGGGTGGTGGGGCCAACGTCCTGACTTTC.

The V call is TRBV2, the J call TRBJ2-5; D gene ambiguous. The CDR3 contains 11 residues. The ends were cut back, 4 bases at V and 4 bases at J, with 4 bases in the middle. Germline lookup yields CDR1 SNHLY and CDR2 FYNNEI. DNA for the CDR3: TGTGCCAGCAGTGTCGGAGAGACCCAGTACTTC. Translation gives CASSVGETQYF. The full variable domain, with the rest looked up from reference TRBV2 and TRBJ2-5, is EPEVTQTPSHQVTQMGQEVILRCVPISNHLYFYWYRQILGQKVEFLVSFYNNEISEKSEIFDDQFSVERPDGSNFTLKIRSTKLEDSAMYFCASSVGETQYFGPGTRLLVL.

V gene TRBV19 combines with J gene TRBJ1-2; TRBD1 matches 8 bases. This CDR3 region has 14 residues. V trimming: 7 bases; J trimming: 5 bases; junction bases outside the gene matches: 9. The germline V gene has CDR1 LNHDA and CDR2 SQIVND (reference sequence). The CDR3 here is CASNNRGNWYGYTF. The DNA of the CDR3 is TGTGCCAGTAATAACAGGGGGAATTGGTATGGCTACACCTTC.

CDR3 coding DNA: TGTGCCAGCAGTGAAGCTCGGCCAGTGGGAGGCAATCAGCCCCAGCATTTT. This codes for CASSEARPVGGNQPQHF. The V and J genes are TRBV6-1 and TRBJ1-5; no definite D call. V lost 0 bases, J lost 2 bases, and 14 bases lay in between. This CDR3 region has 17 residues. Germline lookup yields CDR1 MNHNS and CDR2 SASEGT.

V and J are TRBV27 and TRBJ2-1, with 10 bases matching TRBD1. V was clipped by 2 bases and J by 4 bases; unmatched bases: 2. Germline lookup yields CDR1 MNHEY and CDR2 SMNVEV (reference sequence). This CDR3 is built from 15 residues. The CDR3 spells CASSLGTGAYNEQFF. Written as DNA, the CDR3 is TGTGCCAGCAGTTTAGGGACAGGGGCGTACAATGAGCAGTTCTTC.